This entry lists 12 T cell receptor beta chains sequenced from one sample in a study of chemoradiotherapy in HPV16-positive cancers. The repertoire was sequenced with immunoSEQ multiplex PCR; TCRdb's copy has only in-frame clones and lacks some. The sample consists of thousands of clones, around 89% of them appearing once. The sample in question was tumor tissue, obtained from a patient who underwent chemoradiotherapy. The receptors come from a human donor with HPV-associated anogenital cancer.

The V call is TRBV11-1, the J call TRBJ2-3; D ambiguous. V was trimmed by 5 bases and J by 2 bases, leaving 8 bases between them. The CDR3 contains 13 residues. Germline lookup yields CDR1 SGHAT and CDR2 FQDESV (reference sequence). CDR3 bases: TGTGCCAGCAGCCATAGTACCACAGATACGCAGTATTTT. It translates to CASSHSTTDTQYF.

The chain is built from TRBV2 and TRBJ1-4; a possible D gene is TRBD1 (5 bases). This CDR3 has 15 residues. Deletions cut 4 bases from V and 8 bases from J, with 17 bases between. CDR1 SNHLY and CDR2 FYNNEI come from the germline V gene. CDR3 sequence (DNA): TGTGCCAGCAGTGCCCGGGACCGGGATGGGGAAAAACTGTTTTTT. Translation: CASSARDRDGEKLFF.

The chain is built from TRBV2 and TRBJ1-1; 7 bases align to TRBD1. CDR3 length: 15 residues. CDR1 is SNHLY and CDR2 is FYNNEI in the germline V gene. V lost 6 bases, J lost 5 bases, and 12 bases stayed unmatched. CDR3: CASSGLDQGGTEAFF. In DNA form, the CDR3 reads TGTGCCAGCAGCGGATTAGACCAGGGGGGTACTGAAGCTTTCTTT.

This chain connects TRBV25-1 to TRBJ2-5, with a weak D call TRBD1 (5 bases). Trimming removed 2 bases at V and 4 bases at J, with 14 bases between. The CDR3 is 15 amino acids. CDR1 MGHDK and CDR2 SYGVNS come from the germline V gene. The CDR3 reads CASSEMGLGAETQYF. CDR3 bases: TGTGCCAGCAGTGAAATGGGGCTAGGAGCAGAGACCCAGTACTTC.

This clone appeared a single time. Here the CDR3 DNA reads TGTGCCAGCAGCGAAGGGACAGGGTGGGAAAAACTGTTTTTT. Translation: CASSEGTGWEKLFF. The rearrangement joins TRBV5-6 to TRBJ1-4, with 9 bases fitting TRBD1. The V and J ends lost 4 bases and 8 bases, in that order; junction bases with no gene match: 6. From germline, CDR1 is SGHDT and CDR2 YYEEEE. This CDR3 is 14 amino acids long.

This clone was counted between two and nine times. The chain carries TRBV7-2 and TRBJ2-5; no clear D gene. Germline CDR1 SGHTA, CDR2 FQGNSA. V gave up 1 base and J gave up 5 bases, with 5 bases separating them. The CDR3 spans 12 residues. CDR3: CASSLGWETQYF. The CDR3 DNA reads TGTGCCAGCAGCTTAGGGTGGGAGACCCAGTACTTC.

V usage is TRBV13 and J usage is TRBJ1-4, with D possibly being TRBD1 (5 bases). Per the germline V gene, CDR1 is PRHDT and CDR2 is FYEKMQ (reference sequence). The V and J ends lost 0 bases and 11 bases respectively, with 10 bases between them. The CDR3 runs 13 residues. CDR3 DNA sequence: TGTGCCAGCAGCTTAGGGGGGGGGAGTAAACTGTTTTTT. Amino acids: CASSLGGGSKLFF.

The rearrangement links TRBV2 to TRBJ1-4; no clear D. The germline V gene has CDR1 SNHLY and CDR2 FYNNEI. Between the trimmed V and J ends, which lost 3 bases and 5 bases, there was a span of 19 bases. CDR3 length: 17 amino acids. CDR3 DNA: TGTGCCAGCAGTGACCCTCCCGGCGGTCCGAGAAATGAAAAACTGTTTTTT. It is translated as CASSDPPGGPRNEKLFF.

The chain employs TRBV29-1 and TRBJ1-2; no clear D gene. The germline V and J ends were trimmed by 6 bases and 0 bases, with 11 bases remaining between them. This CDR3 has 13 residues. Looked up from germline, CDR1 is SQVTM and CDR2 is ANQGSEA. CDR3 region: CSVPEEANYGYTF. In nucleotides, the CDR3 is TGCAGCGTGCCTGAGGAGGCTAACTATGGCTACACCTTC.

The sample holds one count of this clone. The chain couples TRBV11-3 to TRBJ1-2; 8 nucleotides match TRBD1. CDR1 SGHNT and CDR2 YENEEA come from the germline V gene. This CDR3 spans 15 amino acids. J lost 4 bases, V lost 3 bases, and 7 bases had no gene match. DNA of the CDR3: TGTGCCAGCAGCTTGGGACAGGATCGGGGCTATGGCTACACCTTC. Its protein is CASSLGQDRGYGYTF.

The chain uses TRBV10-3 and TRBJ2-3; D possibly corresponds to TRBD1 (6 bases). The CDR3 spans 14 residues. V was trimmed by 10 bases and J by 2 bases, leaving 16 bases between them. Germline values: CDR1 ENHRY, CDR2 SYGVKD. CDR3 protein: CATSWTDTTDTQYF. CDR3 nucleotide sequence: TGTGCCACCTCTTGGACAGATACCACAGATACGCAGTATTTT.

V usage is TRBV15 and J usage is TRBJ2-6; 7 nucleotides match TRBD1. The CDR3 sequence is 19 residues long. Germline CDR1 is LNHNV and CDR2 is YYDKDF (reference sequence). V gave up 0 bases and J gave up 4 bases; unmatched junction bases: 12. CDR3: CATSRDRRQGPGGANVLTF. The CDR3 coding sequence is TGTGCCACCAGCAGAGACCGACGACAGGGTCCGGGAGGGGCCAACGTCCTGACTTTC.